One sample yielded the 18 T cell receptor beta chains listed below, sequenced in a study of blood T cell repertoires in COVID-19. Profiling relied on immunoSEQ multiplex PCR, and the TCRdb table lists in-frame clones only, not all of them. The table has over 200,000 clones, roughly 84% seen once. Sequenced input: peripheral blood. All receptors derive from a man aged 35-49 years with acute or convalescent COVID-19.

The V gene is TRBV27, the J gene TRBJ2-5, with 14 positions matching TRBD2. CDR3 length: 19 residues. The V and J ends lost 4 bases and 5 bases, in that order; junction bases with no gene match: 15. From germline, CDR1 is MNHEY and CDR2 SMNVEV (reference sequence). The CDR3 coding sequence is TGTGCCAGCAGTTCCCGACCTCCGGGACTAGCGGGAGTAGAGGAGACCCAGTACTTC. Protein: CASSSRPPGLAGVEETQYF.

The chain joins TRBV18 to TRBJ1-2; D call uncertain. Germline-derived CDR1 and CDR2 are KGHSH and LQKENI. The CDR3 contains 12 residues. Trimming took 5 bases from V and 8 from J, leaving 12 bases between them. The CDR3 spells CASSSGSRGYTF. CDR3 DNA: TGTGCCAGCTCATCCGGGTCTCGGGGCTACACCTTC.

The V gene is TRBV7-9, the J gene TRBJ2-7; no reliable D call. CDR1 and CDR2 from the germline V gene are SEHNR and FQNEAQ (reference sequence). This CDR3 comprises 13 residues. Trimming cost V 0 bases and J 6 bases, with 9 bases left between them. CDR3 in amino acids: CASSLAGDGEQYF. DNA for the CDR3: TGTGCCAGCAGCTTAGCGGGCGACGGCGAGCAGTACTTC.

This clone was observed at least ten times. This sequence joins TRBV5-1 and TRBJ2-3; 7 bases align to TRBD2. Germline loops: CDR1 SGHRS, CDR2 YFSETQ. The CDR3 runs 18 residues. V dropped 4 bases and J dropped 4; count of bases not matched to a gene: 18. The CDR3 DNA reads TGCGCCAGCAGCGGTGGGATTGGGACTAATGTCCACCCAGATACGCAGTATTTT. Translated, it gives CASSGGIGTNVHPDTQYF. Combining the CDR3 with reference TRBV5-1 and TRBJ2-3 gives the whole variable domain KAGVTQTPRYLIKTRGQQVTLSCSPISGHRSVSWYQQTPGQGLQFLFEYFSETQRNKGNFPGRFSGRQFSNSRSEMNVSTLELGDSALYLCASSGGIGTNVHPDTQYFGPGTRLTVL.

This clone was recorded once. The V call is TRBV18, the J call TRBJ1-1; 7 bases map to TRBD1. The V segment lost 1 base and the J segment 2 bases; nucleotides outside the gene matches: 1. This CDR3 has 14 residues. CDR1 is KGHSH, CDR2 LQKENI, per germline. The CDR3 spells CASSPHRGNTEAFF. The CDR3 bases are TGTGCCAGCTCACCACACAGGGGAAACACTGAAGCTTTCTTT.

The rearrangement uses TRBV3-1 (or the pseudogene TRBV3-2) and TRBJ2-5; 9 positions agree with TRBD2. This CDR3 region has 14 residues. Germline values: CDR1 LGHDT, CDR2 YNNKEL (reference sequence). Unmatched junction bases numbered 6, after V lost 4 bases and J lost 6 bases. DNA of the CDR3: TGTGCCAGCAGCCGAGGAGGGACTAGCAAGACCCAGTACTTC. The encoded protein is CASSRGGTSKTQYF.

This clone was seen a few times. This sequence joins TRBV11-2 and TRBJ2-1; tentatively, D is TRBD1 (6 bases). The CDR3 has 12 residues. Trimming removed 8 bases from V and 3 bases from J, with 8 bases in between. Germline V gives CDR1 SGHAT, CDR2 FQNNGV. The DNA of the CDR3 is TGTGCCAGCGTAGGGGGCTACAATGAGCAGTTCTTC. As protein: CASVGGYNEQFF. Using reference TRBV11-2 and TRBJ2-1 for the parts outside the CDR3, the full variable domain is EAGVAQSPRYKIIEKRQSVAFWCNPISGHATLYWYQQILGQGPKLLIQFQNNGVVDDSQLPKDRFSAERLKGVDSTLKIQPAKLEDSAVYLCASVGGYNEQFFGPGTRLTVL.

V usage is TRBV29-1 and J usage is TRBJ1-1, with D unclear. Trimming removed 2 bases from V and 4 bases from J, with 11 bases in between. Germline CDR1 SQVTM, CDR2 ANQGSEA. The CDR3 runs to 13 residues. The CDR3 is CSVERARGTEAFF. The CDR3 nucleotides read TGCAGCGTTGAACGGGCTCGGGGCACTGAAGCTTTCTTT.

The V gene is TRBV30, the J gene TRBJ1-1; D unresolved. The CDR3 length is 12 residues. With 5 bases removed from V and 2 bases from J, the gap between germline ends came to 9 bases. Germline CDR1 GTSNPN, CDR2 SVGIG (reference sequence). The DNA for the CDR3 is TGTGCCTGGGGGAGAGAAAACACTGAAGCTTTCTTT. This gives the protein CAWGRENTEAFF.

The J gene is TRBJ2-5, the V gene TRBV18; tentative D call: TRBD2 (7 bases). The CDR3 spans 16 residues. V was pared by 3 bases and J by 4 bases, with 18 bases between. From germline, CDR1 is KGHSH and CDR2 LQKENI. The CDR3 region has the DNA TGTGCCAGCTCACCCCTGGGAGGGGGAGACGGAGAGACCCAGTACTTC. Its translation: CASSPLGGGDGETQYF.

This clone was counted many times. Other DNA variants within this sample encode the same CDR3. In nucleotides, the CDR3 is TGTGCCAGCAGCCCCGACAGGGAGGACACTGAAGCTTTCTTT. It is translated as CASSPDREDTEAFF. The chain has TRBV14 and TRBJ1-1; 7 bases fit TRBD1. CDR3 size: 14 residues. CDR1 and CDR2 from the germline V gene are SGHDN and FVKESK. The J segment lost 3 bases and the V segment lost 4 bases, leaving 5 bases of the junction unmatched.

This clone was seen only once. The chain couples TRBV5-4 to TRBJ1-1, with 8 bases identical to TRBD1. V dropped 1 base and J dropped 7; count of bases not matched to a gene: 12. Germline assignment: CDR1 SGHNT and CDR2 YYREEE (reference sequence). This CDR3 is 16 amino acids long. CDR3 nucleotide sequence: TGTGCCAGCAGCTTGAGCGTTTGGACAGGGAGTGATGAAGCTTTCTTT. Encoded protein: CASSLSVWTGSDEAFF.

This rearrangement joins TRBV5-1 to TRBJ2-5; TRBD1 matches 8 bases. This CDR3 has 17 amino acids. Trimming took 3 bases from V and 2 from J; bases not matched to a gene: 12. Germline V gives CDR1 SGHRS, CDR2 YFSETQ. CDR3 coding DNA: TGCGCCAGCAGCTCCGCAACCTCGGGGACAGGACAAGAGACCCAGTACTTC. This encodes CASSSATSGTGQETQYF. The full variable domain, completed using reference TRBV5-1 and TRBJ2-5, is KAGVTQTPRYLIKTRGQQVTLSCSPISGHRSVSWYQQTPGQGLQFLFEYFSETQRNKGNFPGRFSGRQFSNSRSEMNVSTLELGDSALYLCASSSATSGTGQETQYFGPGTRLLVL.

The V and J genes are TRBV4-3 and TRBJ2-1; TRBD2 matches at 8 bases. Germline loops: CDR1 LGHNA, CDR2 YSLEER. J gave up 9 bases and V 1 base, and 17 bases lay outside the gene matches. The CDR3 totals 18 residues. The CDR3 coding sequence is TGCGCCAGCAGCCAAGCCGCTGCAGGGACTAGGGCTGCTGTTGAGCAGTTCTTC. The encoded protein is CASSQAAAGTRAAVEQFF.

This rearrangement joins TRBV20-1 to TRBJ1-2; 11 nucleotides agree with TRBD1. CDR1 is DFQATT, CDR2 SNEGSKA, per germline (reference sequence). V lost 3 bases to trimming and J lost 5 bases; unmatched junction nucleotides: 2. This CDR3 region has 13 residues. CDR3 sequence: CSASGTGGYGYTF. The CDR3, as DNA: TGCAGTGCTAGTGGGACAGGGGGGTATGGCTACACCTTC.

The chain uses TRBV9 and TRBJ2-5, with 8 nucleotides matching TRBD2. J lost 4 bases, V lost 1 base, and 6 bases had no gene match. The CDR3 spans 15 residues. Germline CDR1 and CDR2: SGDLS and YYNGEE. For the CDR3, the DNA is TGTGCCAGCAGCGTATTGAGCCTAGCGGGAGAGACCCAGTACTTC. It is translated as CASSVLSLAGETQYF.

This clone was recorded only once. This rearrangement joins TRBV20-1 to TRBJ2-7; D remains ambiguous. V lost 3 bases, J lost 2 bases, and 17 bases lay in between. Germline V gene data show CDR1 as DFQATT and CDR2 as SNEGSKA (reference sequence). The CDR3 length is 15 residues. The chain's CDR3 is CSASSLTPFTYEQYF. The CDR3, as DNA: TGCAGTGCTAGTAGTCTCACACCATTCACCTACGAGCAGTACTTC.

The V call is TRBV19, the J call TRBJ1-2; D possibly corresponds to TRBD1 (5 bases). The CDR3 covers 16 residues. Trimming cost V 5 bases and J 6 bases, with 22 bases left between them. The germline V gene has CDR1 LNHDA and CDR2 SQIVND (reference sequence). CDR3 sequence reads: CASSPHPDSLNHGYTF. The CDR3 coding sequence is TGTGCCAGTAGTCCCCACCCAGACAGCCTAAACCATGGCTACACCTTC. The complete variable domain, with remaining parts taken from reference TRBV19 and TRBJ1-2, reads DGGITQSPKYLFRKEGQNVTLSCEQNLNHDAMYWYRQDPGQGLRLIYYSQIVNDFQKGDIAEGYSVSREKKESFPLTVTSAQKNPTAFYLCASSPHPDSLNHGYTFGSGTRLTVV.